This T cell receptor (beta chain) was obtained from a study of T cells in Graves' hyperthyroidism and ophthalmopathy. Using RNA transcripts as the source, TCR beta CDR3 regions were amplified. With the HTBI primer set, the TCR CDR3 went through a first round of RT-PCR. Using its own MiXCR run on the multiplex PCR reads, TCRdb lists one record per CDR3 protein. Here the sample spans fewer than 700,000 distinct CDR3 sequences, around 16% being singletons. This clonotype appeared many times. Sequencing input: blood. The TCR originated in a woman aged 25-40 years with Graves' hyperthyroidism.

Here the CDR3 reads CASSSNRISYEQYF. CDR3 sequence (DNA): TGTGCCAGCAGTTCGAACCGGATTTCCTACGAGCAGTACTTC. The rearrangement uses TRBV2 and TRBJ2-7, with D unclear. Trimming shortened V by 5 bases and J by 1 base, and 12 bases separated the two germline ends. The CDR3 has 14 residues. Germline V lookup: CDR1 SNHLY, CDR2 FYNNEI.